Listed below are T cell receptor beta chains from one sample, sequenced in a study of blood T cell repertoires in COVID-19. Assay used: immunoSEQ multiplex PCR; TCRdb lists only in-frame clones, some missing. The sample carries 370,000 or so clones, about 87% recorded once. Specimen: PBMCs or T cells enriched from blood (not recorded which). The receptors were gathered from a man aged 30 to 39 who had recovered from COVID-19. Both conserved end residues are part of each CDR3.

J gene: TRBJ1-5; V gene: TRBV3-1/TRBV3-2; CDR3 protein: CASSQEGGQPQHF
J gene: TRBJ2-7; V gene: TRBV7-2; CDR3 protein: CASSPGQGNRYEQYF
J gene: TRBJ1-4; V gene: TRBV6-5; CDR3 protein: CASSSVGKLFF
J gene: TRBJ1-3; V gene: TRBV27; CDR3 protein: CASSLSRVSNTIYF
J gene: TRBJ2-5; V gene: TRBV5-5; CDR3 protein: CASSLEPTVQETQYF
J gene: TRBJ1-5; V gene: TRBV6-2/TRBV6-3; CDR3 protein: CASSSLTRTGAKQPQHF
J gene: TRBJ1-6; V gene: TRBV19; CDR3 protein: CASSMGDRVNSPLHF
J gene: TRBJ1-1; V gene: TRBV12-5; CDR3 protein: CASEPGQGGLQAFF
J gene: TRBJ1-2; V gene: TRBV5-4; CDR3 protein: CASSSDSYGYTF
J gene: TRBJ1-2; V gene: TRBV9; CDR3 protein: CASKGQDYGYTF
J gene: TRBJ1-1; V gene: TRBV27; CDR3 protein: CASSLQGPSNTEAFF
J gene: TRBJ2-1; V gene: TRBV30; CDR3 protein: CAWSVVLAVNEQFF
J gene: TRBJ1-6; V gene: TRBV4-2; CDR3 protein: CASSQDGSGVGSPLHF
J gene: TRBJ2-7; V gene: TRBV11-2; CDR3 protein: CASKPLNRGPHEQYF
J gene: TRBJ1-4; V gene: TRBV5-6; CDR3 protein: CASSQLSGTAGNEKLFF